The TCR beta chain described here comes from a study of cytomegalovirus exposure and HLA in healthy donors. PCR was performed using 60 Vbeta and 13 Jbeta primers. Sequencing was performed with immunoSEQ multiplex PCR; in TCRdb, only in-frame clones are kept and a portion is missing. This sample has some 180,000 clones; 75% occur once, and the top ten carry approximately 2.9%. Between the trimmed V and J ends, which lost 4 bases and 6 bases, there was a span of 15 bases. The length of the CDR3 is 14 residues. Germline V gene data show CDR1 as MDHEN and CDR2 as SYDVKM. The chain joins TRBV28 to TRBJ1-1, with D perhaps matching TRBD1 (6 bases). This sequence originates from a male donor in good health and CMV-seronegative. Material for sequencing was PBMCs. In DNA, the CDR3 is TGTGCCAGCAGTTCCGCCTGGGGGGGCTCTGAAGCTTTCTTT. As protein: CASSSAWGGSEAFF.